A selection of T cell receptor beta chains follows, all from one sample in a study of Graves' ophthalmopathy and Graves' hyperthyroidism. TCRdb re-called the multiplex PCR reads through MiXCR, storing one row per CDR3 protein. The sample lists a few hundred thousand distinct CDR3 sequences; 17% were seen once. The sample was peripheral blood. Receptors were obtained from an adult woman with stable Graves' hyperthyroidism. CDR3s include the opening cysteine and the closing phenylalanine or tryptophan. Fields, in order: J gene, V gene, CDR3 protein.

J: TRBJ2-5
V: TRBV12-3/TRBV12-4
CDR3: CASSLGQGRGGGVAQYF

J: TRBJ1-1
V: TRBV12-3/TRBV12-4
CDR3: CASRETGGSEAFF

J: TRBJ2-5
V: TRBV6-2/TRBV6-3
CDR3: CASSRGTQETQYF

J: TRBJ2-7
V: TRBV11-1
CDR3: CASSSGTSGRRSDYEQYF

J: TRBJ1-1
V: TRBV6-5
CDR3: CASSYSPHRGSNTEAFF

J: TRBJ2-7
V: TRBV27
CDR3: CASSLRPGGPPYEQYF

J: TRBJ1-1
V: TRBV4-1
CDR3: CASSHWWDREGAEAFF

J: TRBJ2-5
V: TRBV6-5
CDR3: CASSRGLAAYQETQYF

J: TRBJ1-2
V: TRBV6-1
CDR3: CASSQRTELYGYTF

J: TRBJ2-2
V: TRBV12-3/TRBV12-4
CDR3: CASSLQGNTGELLF

J: TRBJ2-2
V: TRBV20-1
CDR3: CSARSLAVNTGELFF

J: TRBJ2-7
V: TRBV19
CDR3: CAGRDTDSYEQYF

J: TRBJ2-7
V: TRBV7-9
CDR3: CASSSGGGVSYEQYF

J: TRBJ2-7
V: TRBV6-2/TRBV6-3
CDR3: CASTTRAGIYEQYF

J: TRBJ1-5
V: TRBV27
CDR3: CASREFQGIPNQPQHF

J: TRBJ2-7
V: TRBV6-1
CDR3: CASSPTWNYEQYF

J: TRBJ2-7
V: TRBV6-1
CDR3: CASSDWESYEQYF

J: TRBJ1-5
V: TRBV12-3/TRBV12-4
CDR3: CASSFGDRDQPQHF

J: TRBJ2-7
V: TRBV28
CDR3: CASSFGTSGLYYEQYF

J: TRBJ1-2
V: TRBV10-3
CDR3: CAISEPTSQGYTF

J: TRBJ2-5
V: TRBV28
CDR3: CASRRVQETQYF

J: TRBJ2-7
V: TRBV11-2
CDR3: CPSITTKDDGSYEQYF

J: TRBJ2-5
V: TRBV12-3/TRBV12-4
CDR3: CASSPGTGGRAQYF

J: TRBJ2-5
V: TRBV15
CDR3: CATSIGTELQETQYF

J: TRBJ2-4
V: TRBV15
CDR3: CATSRELAGNIQYF

J: TRBJ2-4
V: TRBV19
CDR3: CASSIGTSGVIAKNIQYF

J: TRBJ2-5
V: TRBV11-2
CDR3: CASSFNSQETQYF

J: TRBJ2-5
V: TRBV28
CDR3: CASSQSWKETQYF

J: TRBJ2-2
V: TRBV6-2/TRBV6-3
CDR3: CASSLTRAVGELFF

J: TRBJ2-5
V: TRBV9
CDR3: CASSVDGIAEETQYF

J: TRBJ2-5
V: TRBV2
CDR3: CASSLSKYAAGQETQYF

J: TRBJ2-5
V: TRBV5-1
CDR3: CASSLGLAGIGETQYF

J: TRBJ2-5
V: TRBV6-1
CDR3: CASSFPKGGHRQETQYF

J: TRBJ2-2
V: TRBV12-3/TRBV12-4
CDR3: CASRDDRNGELFF

J: TRBJ1-1
V: TRBV19
CDR3: CASSKQGRFSMNTEAFF

J: TRBJ1-5
V: TRBV28
CDR3: CASSPRGGQHNQPQHF

J: TRBJ2-5
V: TRBV20-1
CDR3: CSARRRRASANYQETQYF

J: TRBJ1-2
V: TRBV30
CDR3: CAWSVGSDYGYTF

J: TRBJ1-1
V: TRBV19
CDR3: CASSNRRQVSVAEAFF

J: TRBJ2-7
V: TRBV4-2
CDR3: CASSQGGGEYEQYF

J: TRBJ2-1
V: TRBV28
CDR3: CASSTPGLAGAFYNEQFF

J: TRBJ2-5
V: TRBV6-2/TRBV6-3
CDR3: CASSPPGQAKTQYF